The 27 T cell receptor beta chains below come from one sample, sequenced in a study of cytomegalovirus exposure and HLA in healthy donors. The PCR had 60 Vbeta and 13 Jbeta primers. Sequenced by immunoSEQ multiplex PCR; TCRdb stores in-frame clones only, minus some. The sample has more than 85,000 clones; under 80% are singletons. Sequencing was performed on PBMCs. All receptors come from a woman aged 25 to 39 in good health and CMV-seronegative.

The chain recombines TRBV19 with TRBJ2-3; 12 bases align to TRBD2. J was trimmed by 2 bases and V by 6 bases; bases with no gene match: 6. Looked up from germline, CDR1 is LNHDA and CDR2 is SQIVND (reference sequence). This CDR3 contains 16 residues. The CDR3 sequence is CASSVRTSGNTDTQYF. DNA of the CDR3: TGTGCCAGTAGCGTAAGGACTAGCGGGAACACAGATACGCAGTATTTT.

The rearrangement uses TRBV9 and TRBJ1-3; D gene unclear. The V and J ends lost 1 base and 8 bases respectively, with 7 bases between them. The CDR3 contains 12 residues. Germline assignment: CDR1 SGDLS and CDR2 YYNGEE. Here the CDR3 reads CASSVYFDTIYF. CDR3 DNA: TGTGCCAGCAGCGTATATTTTGACACCATATATTTT.

The V gene is TRBV7-3, the J gene TRBJ2-1; possible D gene TRBD2, 5 bases. Germline CDR1 and CDR2: SGHTA and FQGTGA. Trimming stripped 2 bases from V and 1 base from J, with 6 bases between. This CDR3 has 14 amino acids. CDR3 coding DNA: TGTGCCAGCAGCTTACGAGGGTCCTACAATGAGCAGTTCTTC. It codes for CASSLRGSYNEQFF.

The chain combines TRBV2 with TRBJ2-1, with D possibly TRBD2 on 5 matching bases. CDR3 length equals 12 residues. Germline CDR1 is SNHLY and CDR2 is FYNNEI. V shed 4 bases and J shed 4 bases, with 5 bases lying between them. The CDR3 sequence: CASSAGYNEQFF. The CDR3 DNA is TGTGCCAGCAGTGCGGGGTACAATGAGCAGTTCTTC.

The chain links TRBV27 to TRBJ2-7; D ambiguous. CDR1 is MNHEY, CDR2 SMNVEV, per germline (reference sequence). The CDR3 has 16 residues. V lost 8 bases, J lost 4 bases, and 24 bases lay in between. CDR3 sequence (DNA): TGTGCCAGCGCGGCCCTAGATCTCCTCCTTGGATACGAGCAGTACTTC. Its translation is CASAALDLLLGYEQYF.

The chain uses TRBV11-2 and TRBJ2-5; 8 bases map to TRBD1. Germline V gives CDR1 SGHAT, CDR2 FQNNGV. This CDR3 has 15 amino acids. The V segment lost 5 bases and the J segment 2 bases; nucleotides outside the gene matches: 7. The CDR3 region has the DNA TGTGCCAGCAGCGTCCAGGGGGCGGGGCAAGAGACCCAGTACTTC. Protein sequence: CASSVQGAGQETQYF.

The gene calls are TRBV5-1 and TRBJ2-1, with 8 bases that match TRBD2. The germline CDR1 and CDR2 sequences are SGHRS and YFSETQ. This CDR3 spans 14 amino acids. J was trimmed by 3 bases and V by 5 bases; bases with no gene match: 4. CDR3 DNA sequence: TGCGCCAGCAGTGAGCGGGAGTACTACAATGAGCAGTTCTTC. It is translated as CASSEREYYNEQFF.

The V call is TRBV7-9, the J call TRBJ2-3, with 8 bases that match TRBD2. This CDR3 has 16 amino acids. Germline V gives CDR1 SEHNR, CDR2 FQNEAQ (reference sequence). J gave up 4 bases and V 5 bases, and 11 bases lay outside the gene matches. DNA for the CDR3: TGTGCCAGCAGCCCCCAGAGTCGGGGGGGCGCAGATACGCAGTATTTT. Translation: CASSPQSRGGADTQYF.

This sequence joins TRBV14 and TRBJ2-6, with D uncertain. The CDR3 loop spans 16 amino acids. The V gene's germline CDR1 is SGHDN and CDR2 FVKESK. Deletions cut 1 base from V and 0 bases from J, with 7 bases between. The CDR3 sequence: CASSQARGSGANVLTF. The CDR3 DNA reads as TGTGCCAGCAGCCAAGCACGAGGCTCTGGGGCCAACGTCCTGACTTTC.

The CDR3 DNA reads TGTGCCAGCAGTTACTCAGCCTCTGGGGCCAACGTCCTGACTTTC. It translates to CASSYSASGANVLTF. This chain connects TRBV6-5 to TRBJ2-6; D is unresolved. V dropped 0 bases and J dropped 0 bases, with 3 bases sitting between them. The germline CDR1 and CDR2 sequences are MNHEY and SVGAGI. The CDR3 totals 15 residues.

The V call is TRBV5-1, the J call TRBJ2-5, with 11 positions matching TRBD2. The CDR3 has 15 residues. V shed 5 bases, J shed 5 bases, and the junction held 8 bases outside the gene matches. In germline, CDR1 is SGHRS, CDR2 YFSETQ. CDR3 loop: CASSSLAGGLETQYF. The CDR3 bases are TGCGCCAGCAGTTCTTTAGCGGGGGGGCTTGAGACCCAGTACTTC.

The chain has TRBV29-1 and TRBJ2-5; weak D call: TRBD1 (6 bases). The DNA matches TRBJ2-7 better at its end, which makes the J call doubtful. Germline assignment: CDR1 SQVTM and CDR2 ANQGSEA. CDR3 size: 12 residues. DNA for the CDR3: TGCAGCGCCAGGGGATACTCCTACGAGCAGTACTTC. Amino acids: CSARGYSYEQYF.

The J gene is TRBJ2-7, the V gene TRBV5-1, with TRBD1 as a possible D gene (6 bases). The germline V gene encodes CDR1 SGHRS and CDR2 YFSETQ. This CDR3 spans 14 amino acids. V lost 0 bases to trimming and J lost 4 bases, with 11 bases between them. The DNA for the CDR3 is TGCGCCAGCAGCTTGGATGGGACAACTTACGAGCAGTACTTC. Translating it yields CASSLDGTTYEQYF.

The V gene is TRBV2, the J gene TRBJ2-7, with 9 bases fitting TRBD2. CDR3 length equals 13 residues. CDR1 and CDR2 (germline): SNHLY, FYNNEI. Trimming at V came to 9 bases and at J to 1 base, leaving 4 bases not matched to a gene. The CDR3 nucleotides read TGTGCCAGAGCGGCGGGGGGGTCCTACGAGCAGTACTTC. Its translation: CARAAGGSYEQYF.

V gene TRBV7-9 combines with J gene TRBJ1-1, with no clear D. CDR3 length: 11 residues. V dropped 3 bases and J dropped 10 bases, with 9 bases sitting between them. CDR1 is SEHNR, CDR2 FQNEAQ, per germline (reference sequence). CDR3: CASSFDNLAFF. Here the CDR3 DNA reads TGTGCCAGCAGCTTCGACAATCTAGCTTTCTTT.

This chain uses TRBV7-2 with TRBJ2-7; TRBD2 is a possible D gene (7 bases). Trimming removed 2 bases at V and 0 bases at J, with 14 bases between. Per the germline V gene, CDR1 is SGHTA and CDR2 is FQGNSA. The CDR3 consists of 16 residues. The chain's CDR3 is CASSLRVGGGSYEQYF. DNA of the CDR3: TGTGCCAGCAGCTTAAGGGTGGGAGGGGGCTCCTACGAGCAGTACTTC.

The chain is built from TRBV7-2 and TRBJ2-1; a weak D match, TRBD2 (7 bases). Trimming took 3 bases from V and 7 from J, leaving 16 bases between them. The CDR3 is made up of 15 amino acids. The germline V gene has CDR1 SGHTA and CDR2 FQGNSA. The CDR3 reads CASSFLRGGMNEQFF. DNA of the CDR3: TGTGCCAGCAGCTTTCTGAGGGGGGGGATGAATGAGCAGTTCTTC.

J is TRBJ1-3 and V is TRBV10-3; the D gene is possibly TRBD1 (6 bases). V was clipped by 2 bases and J by 0 bases, with 11 bases between them. Per germline, CDR1 ENHRY and CDR2 SYGVKD. The CDR3 spans 16 residues. The CDR3 coding sequence is TGTGCCATCAGTGAGAGGGGGACCGGCTCTGGAAACACCATATATTTT. Its translation is CAISERGTGSGNTIYF.

This clone was seen more than once but under ten times. The rearrangement joins TRBV19 to TRBJ1-1; 8 bases are shared with TRBD1. V dropped 8 bases and J dropped 6; count of bases not matched to a gene: 11. CDR1 is LNHDA, CDR2 SQIVND, per germline (reference sequence). CDR3 size: 14 residues. The CDR3 loop is CASSWTGRSAEAFF. CDR3 DNA sequence: TGTGCCAGTTCTTGGACAGGGCGATCTGCTGAAGCTTTCTTT.

The chain links TRBV5-4 to TRBJ2-7; TRBD1 aligns across 7 bases. After removal of 4 bases from V and 2 bases from J, the junction contained 9 bases not matched to a gene. The length of the CDR3 is 15 residues. CDR1 is SGHNT and CDR2 is YYREEE in the germline V gene (reference sequence). For the CDR3, the DNA is TGTGCCAGCAGCCCCCCCGGGACAGCCACCTACGAGCAGTACTTC. It specifies CASSPPGTATYEQYF.

The chain recombines TRBV7-9 with TRBJ2-5; weak D call: TRBD2 (7 bases). Germline V gene data show CDR1 as SEHNR and CDR2 as FQNEAQ (reference sequence). The V end lost 3 bases, the J end lost 5 bases, and 13 bases lay between the germline ends. The CDR3 extends over 14 amino acids. CDR3 protein: CASSLQGRVETQYF. The CDR3 DNA reads as TGTGCCAGCAGCTTGCAGGGGAGGGTGGAGACCCAGTACTTC.

The chain uses TRBV11-2 and TRBJ2-7; 10 bases line up with TRBD1. V shed 4 bases and J 2 bases; nucleotides not matched to a gene: 2. The CDR3 consists of 14 residues. Germline lookup yields CDR1 SGHAT and CDR2 FQNNGV. This CDR3 is CASSSGQGAYEQYF. Written as DNA, the CDR3 is TGTGCCAGCAGCTCAGGACAGGGGGCCTACGAGCAGTACTTC.

The rearrangement links TRBV11-2 to TRBJ2-2; 14 bases are a match to TRBD2. This CDR3 has 19 residues. V shed 5 bases and J 2 bases; nucleotides not matched to a gene: 10. From germline, CDR1 is SGHAT and CDR2 FQNNGV. CDR3 protein: CASSPAPGLAGVNTGELFF. CDR3 bases: TGTGCCAGCAGCCCTGCCCCGGGACTAGCGGGGGTAAACACCGGGGAGCTGTTTTTT.

This clone was picked up a small number of times. The chain employs TRBV27 and TRBJ1-2; 10 bases are shared with TRBD1. This CDR3 has 15 residues. CDR1 is MNHEY and CDR2 is SMNVEV in the germline V gene (reference sequence). Trimming took 9 bases from V and 4 from J; bases not matched to a gene: 11. The CDR3 DNA sequence: TGTGCCAGGACAGGGGGCGCAAAGAAGAGCTATGGCTACACCTTC. Translated: CARTGGAKKSYGYTF.

This clone was seen only once. J is TRBJ2-7 and V is TRBV5-4; TRBD2 agrees at 7 bases. This CDR3 is 13 amino acids long. The J segment lost 5 bases and the V segment lost 3 bases, leaving 5 bases of the junction unmatched. Germline values: CDR1 SGHNT, CDR2 YYREEE (reference sequence). The CDR3 DNA follows: TGTGCCAGCAGCTCCATGGGAGGGGACGAGCAGTACTTC. Its translation is CASSSMGGDEQYF.

The CDR3 DNA sequence: TGTGCCAGCTCACCGAGGACAGGGGGTGACGAGCAGTACTTC. Translated: CASSPRTGGDEQYF. The rearrangement joins TRBV18 to TRBJ2-7; TRBD1 agrees at 10 bases. J was trimmed by 5 bases and V by 3 bases; bases with no gene match: 4. CDR1 and CDR2 from the germline V gene are KGHSH and LQKENI. This CDR3 comprises 14 residues.

The V gene is TRBV27, the J gene TRBJ1-1; possible D gene TRBD1, 6 bases. CDR1 and CDR2 from the germline V gene are MNHEY and SMNVEV (reference sequence). The V gene lost 3 bases and the J gene lost 1 base, with 15 bases spanning the gap. CDR3 length: 16 amino acids. The CDR3 sequence: CASSLSGESTNTEAFF. CDR3 DNA: TGTGCCAGCAGTTTGTCAGGGGAATCGACGAACACTGAAGCTTTCTTT.